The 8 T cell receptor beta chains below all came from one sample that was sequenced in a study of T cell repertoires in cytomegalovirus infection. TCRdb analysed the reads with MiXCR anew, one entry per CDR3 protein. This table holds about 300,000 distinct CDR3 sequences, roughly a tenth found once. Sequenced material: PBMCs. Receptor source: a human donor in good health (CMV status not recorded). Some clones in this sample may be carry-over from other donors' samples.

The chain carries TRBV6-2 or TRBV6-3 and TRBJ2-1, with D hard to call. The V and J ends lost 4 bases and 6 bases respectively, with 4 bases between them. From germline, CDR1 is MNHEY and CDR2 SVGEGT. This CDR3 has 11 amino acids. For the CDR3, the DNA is TGTGCCAGCAGTTCCGCCAATGAGCAGTTCTTC. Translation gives CASSSANEQFF.

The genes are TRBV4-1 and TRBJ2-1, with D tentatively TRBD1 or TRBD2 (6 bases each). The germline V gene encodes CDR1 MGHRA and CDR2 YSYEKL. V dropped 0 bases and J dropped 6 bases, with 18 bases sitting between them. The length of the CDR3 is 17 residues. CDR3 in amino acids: CASSQESRGDLTNEQFF. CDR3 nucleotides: TGCGCCAGCAGCCAAGAGTCGAGGGGGGACCTTACCAATGAGCAGTTCTTC.

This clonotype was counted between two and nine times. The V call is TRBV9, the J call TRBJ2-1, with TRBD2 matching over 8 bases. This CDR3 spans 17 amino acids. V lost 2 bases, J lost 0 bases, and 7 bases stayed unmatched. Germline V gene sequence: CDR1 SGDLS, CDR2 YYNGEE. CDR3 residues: CASSVPPGGASYNEQFF. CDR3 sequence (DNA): TGTGCCAGCAGCGTGCCCCCCGGGGGGGCCTCCTACAATGAGCAGTTCTTC.

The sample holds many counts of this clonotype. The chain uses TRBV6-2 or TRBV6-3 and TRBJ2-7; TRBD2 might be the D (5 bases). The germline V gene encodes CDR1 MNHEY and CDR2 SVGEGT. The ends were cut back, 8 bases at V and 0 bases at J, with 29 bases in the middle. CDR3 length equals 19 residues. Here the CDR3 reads CASLKTKETKILPSYEQYV. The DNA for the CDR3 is TGTGCCAGCTTAAAAACGAAAGAGACTAAAATATTGCCCTCCTACGAGCAGTACGTC.

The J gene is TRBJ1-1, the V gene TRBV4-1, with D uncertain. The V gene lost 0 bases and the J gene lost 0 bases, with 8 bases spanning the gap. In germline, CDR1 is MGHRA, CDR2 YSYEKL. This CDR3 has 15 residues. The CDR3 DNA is TGCGCCAGCAGCCAAGAGAACCGAGTGAACACTGAAGCTTTCTTT. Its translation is CASSQENRVNTEAFF.

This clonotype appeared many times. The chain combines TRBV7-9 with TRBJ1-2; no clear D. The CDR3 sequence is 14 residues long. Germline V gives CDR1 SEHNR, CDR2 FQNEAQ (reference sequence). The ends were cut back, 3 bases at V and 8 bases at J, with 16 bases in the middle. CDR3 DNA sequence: TGTGCCAGCAGCTTGATAGGGTTTTCGGGAGGCTACACCTTC. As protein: CASSLIGFSGGYTF.

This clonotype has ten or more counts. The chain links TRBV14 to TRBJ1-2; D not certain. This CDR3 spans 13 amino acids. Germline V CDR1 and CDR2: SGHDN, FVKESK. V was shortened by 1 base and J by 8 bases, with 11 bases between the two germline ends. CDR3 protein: CASSQVLGRGYTF. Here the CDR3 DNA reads TGTGCCAGCAGCCAAGTCCTCGGGAGGGGCTACACCTTC.

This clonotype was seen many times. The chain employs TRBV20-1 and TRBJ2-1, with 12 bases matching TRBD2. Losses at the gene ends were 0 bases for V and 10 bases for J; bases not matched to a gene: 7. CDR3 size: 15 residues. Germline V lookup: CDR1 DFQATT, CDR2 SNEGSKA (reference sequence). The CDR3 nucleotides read TGCAGTGCTAGAGACCCTAGCGGGGGGGCCAGGGAGCAGTTCTTC. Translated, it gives CSARDPSGGAREQFF.